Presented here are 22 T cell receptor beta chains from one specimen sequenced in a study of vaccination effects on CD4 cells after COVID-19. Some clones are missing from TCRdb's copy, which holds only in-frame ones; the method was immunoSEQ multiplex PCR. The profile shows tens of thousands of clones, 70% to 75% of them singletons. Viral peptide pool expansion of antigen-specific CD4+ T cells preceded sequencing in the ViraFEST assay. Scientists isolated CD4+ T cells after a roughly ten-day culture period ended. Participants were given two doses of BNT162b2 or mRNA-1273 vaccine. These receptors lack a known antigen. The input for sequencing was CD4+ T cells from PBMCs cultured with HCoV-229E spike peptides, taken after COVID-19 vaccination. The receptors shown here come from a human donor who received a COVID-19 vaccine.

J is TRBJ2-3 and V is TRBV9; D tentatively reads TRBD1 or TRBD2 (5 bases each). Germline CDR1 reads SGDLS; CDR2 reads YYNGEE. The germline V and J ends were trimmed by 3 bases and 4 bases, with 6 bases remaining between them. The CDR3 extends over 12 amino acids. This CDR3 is CASSGGADTQYF. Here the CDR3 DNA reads TGTGCCAGCAGCGGAGGGGCAGATACGCAGTATTTT.

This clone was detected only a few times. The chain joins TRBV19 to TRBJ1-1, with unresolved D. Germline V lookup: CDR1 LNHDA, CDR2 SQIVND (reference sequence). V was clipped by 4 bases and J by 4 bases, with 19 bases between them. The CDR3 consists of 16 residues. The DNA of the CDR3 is TGTGCCAGTAGTACTGGCAGGAGGGCCGAAAGCACTGAAGCTTTCTTT. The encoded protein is CASSTGRRAESTEAFF.

The chain's CDR3 is CASSQELGEQFF. The CDR3 DNA follows: TGCGCCAGCAGCCAAGAGTTGGGTGAGCAGTTCTTC. This chain links TRBV4-1 with TRBJ2-1; no clear D. Germline CDR1 and CDR2: MGHRA and YSYEKL. The V end was cut by 0 bases, the J end by 9 bases, with 6 bases between. This CDR3 comprises 12 residues.

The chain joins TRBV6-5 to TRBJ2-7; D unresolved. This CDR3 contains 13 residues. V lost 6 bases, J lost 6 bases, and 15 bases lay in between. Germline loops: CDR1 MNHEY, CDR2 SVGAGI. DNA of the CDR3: TGTGCCAGCAGCAACTCCCCCACACGCGAGCAGTACTTC. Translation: CASSNSPTREQYF.

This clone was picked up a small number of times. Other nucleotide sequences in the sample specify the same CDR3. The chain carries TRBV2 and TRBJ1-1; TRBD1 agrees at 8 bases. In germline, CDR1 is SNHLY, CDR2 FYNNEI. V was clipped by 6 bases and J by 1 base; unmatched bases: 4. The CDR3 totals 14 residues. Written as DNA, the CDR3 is TGTGCCAGCAGCGGACAGGGTCCGAACACTGAAGCTTTCTTT. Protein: CASSGQGPNTEAFF.

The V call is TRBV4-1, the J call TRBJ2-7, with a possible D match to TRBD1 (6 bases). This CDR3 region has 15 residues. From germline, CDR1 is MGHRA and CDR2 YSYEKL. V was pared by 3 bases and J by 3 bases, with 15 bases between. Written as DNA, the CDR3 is TGCGCCAGCAGCCACCCCGCCGGGACAAACTACGAGCAGTACTTC. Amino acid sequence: CASSHPAGTNYEQYF.

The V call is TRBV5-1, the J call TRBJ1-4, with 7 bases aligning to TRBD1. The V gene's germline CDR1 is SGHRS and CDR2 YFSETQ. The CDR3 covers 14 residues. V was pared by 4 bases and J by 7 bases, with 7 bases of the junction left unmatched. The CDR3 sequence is CASSDGTVGEKLFF. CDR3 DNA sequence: TGCGCCAGCAGCGACGGGACAGTTGGTGAAAAACTGTTTTTT. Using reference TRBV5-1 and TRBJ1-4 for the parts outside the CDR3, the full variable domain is KAGVTQTPRYLIKTRGQQVTLSCSPISGHRSVSWYQQTPGQGLQFLFEYFSETQRNKGNFPGRFSGRQFSNSRSEMNVSTLELGDSALYLCASSDGTVGEKLFFGSGTQLSVL.

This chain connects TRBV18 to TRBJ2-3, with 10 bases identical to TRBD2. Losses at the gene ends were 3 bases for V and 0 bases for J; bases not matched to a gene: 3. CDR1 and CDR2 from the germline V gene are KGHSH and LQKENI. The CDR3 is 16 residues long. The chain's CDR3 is CASSPKLAGSTDTQYF. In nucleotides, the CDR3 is TGTGCCAGCTCACCTAAACTAGCGGGAAGCACAGATACGCAGTATTTT.

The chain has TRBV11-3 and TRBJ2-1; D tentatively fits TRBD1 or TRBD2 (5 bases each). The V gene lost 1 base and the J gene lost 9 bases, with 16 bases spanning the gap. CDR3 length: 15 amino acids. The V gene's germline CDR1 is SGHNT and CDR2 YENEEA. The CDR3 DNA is TGTGCCAGCAGCTTAGGCTTACTAGAGCAGGGTGAGCAGTTCTTC. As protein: CASSLGLLEQGEQFF. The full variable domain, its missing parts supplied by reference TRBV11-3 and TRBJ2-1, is EAGVVQSPRYKIIEKKQPVAFWCNPISGHNTLYWYLQNLGQGPELLIRYENEEAVDDSQLPKDRFSAERLKGVDSTLKIQPAELGDSAVYLCASSLGLLEQGEQFFGPGTRLTVL.

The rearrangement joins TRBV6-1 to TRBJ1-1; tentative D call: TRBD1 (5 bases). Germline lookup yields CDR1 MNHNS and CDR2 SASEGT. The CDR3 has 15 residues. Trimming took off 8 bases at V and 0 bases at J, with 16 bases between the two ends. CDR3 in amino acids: CASRGTQKMNTEAFF. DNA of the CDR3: TGTGCCAGCCGCGGGACCCAAAAAATGAACACTGAAGCTTTCTTT.

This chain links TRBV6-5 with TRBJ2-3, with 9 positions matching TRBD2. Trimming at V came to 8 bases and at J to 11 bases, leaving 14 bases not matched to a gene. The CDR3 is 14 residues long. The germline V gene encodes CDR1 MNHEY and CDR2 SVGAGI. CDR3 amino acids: CASQNSGGVGGQYF. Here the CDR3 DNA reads TGTGCCAGCCAAAATAGCGGGGGCGTAGGGGGGCAGTATTTT.

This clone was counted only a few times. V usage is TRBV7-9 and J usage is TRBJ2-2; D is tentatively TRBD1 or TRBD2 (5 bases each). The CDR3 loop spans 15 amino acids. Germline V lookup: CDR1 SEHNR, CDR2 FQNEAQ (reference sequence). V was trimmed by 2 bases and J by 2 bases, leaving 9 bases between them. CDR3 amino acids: CASSLSGTNTGELFF. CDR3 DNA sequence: TGTGCCAGCAGCTTATCCGGGACCAACACCGGGGAGCTGTTTTTT.

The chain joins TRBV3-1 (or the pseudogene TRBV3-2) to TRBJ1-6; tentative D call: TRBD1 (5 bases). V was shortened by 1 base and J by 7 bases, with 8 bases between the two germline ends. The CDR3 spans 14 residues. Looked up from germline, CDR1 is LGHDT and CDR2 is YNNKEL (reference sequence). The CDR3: CASSQGGVNSPLHF. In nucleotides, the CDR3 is TGTGCCAGCAGCCAAGGGGGGGTGAATTCACCCCTCCACTTT.

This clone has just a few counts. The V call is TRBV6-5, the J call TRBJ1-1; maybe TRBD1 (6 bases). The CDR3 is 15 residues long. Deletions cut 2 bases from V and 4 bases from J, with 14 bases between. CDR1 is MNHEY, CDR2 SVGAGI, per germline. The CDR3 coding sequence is TGTGCCAGCAGTTACAGGGGGGTAGGTGGCACTGAAGCTTTCTTT. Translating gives CASSYRGVGGTEAFF.

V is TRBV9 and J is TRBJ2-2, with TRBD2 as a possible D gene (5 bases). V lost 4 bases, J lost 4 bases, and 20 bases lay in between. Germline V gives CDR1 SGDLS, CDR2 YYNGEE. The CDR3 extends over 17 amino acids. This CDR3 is CASSLAGGTLPTGELFF. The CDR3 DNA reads TGTGCCAGCAGCCTAGCCGGTGGAACCCTACCCACCGGGGAGCTGTTTTTT.

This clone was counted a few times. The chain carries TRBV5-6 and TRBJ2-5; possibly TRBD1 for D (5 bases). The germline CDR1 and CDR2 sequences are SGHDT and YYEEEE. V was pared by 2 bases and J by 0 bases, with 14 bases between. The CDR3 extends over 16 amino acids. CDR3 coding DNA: TGTGCCAGCAGCTTATTTAGAAGGGGCTACCAAGAGACCCAGTACTTC. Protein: CASSLFRRGYQETQYF.

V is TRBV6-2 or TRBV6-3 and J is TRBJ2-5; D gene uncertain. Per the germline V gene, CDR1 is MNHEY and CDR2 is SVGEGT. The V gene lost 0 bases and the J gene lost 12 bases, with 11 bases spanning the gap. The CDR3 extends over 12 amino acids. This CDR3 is CASSYSPRRKYF. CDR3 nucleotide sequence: TGTGCCAGCAGTTACTCACCGCGCAGAAAGTACTTC.

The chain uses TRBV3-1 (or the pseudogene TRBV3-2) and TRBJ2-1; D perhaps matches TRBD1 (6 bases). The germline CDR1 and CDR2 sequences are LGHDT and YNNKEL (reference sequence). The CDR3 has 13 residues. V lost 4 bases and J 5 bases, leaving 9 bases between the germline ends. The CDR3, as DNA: TGTGCCAGCAGCCTATACAGGGACAATGAGCAGTTCTTC. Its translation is CASSLYRDNEQFF.

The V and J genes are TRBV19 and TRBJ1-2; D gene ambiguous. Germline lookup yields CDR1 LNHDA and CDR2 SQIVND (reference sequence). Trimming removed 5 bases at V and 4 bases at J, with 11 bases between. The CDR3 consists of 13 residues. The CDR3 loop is CASSFGVTYGYTF. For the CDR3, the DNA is TGTGCCAGTAGTTTCGGGGTGACCTATGGCTACACCTTC.

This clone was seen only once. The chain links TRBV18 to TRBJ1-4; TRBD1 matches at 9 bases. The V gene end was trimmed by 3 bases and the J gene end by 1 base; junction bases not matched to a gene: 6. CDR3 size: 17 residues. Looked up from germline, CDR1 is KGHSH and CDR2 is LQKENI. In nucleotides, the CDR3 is TGTGCCAGCTCACCGGTACAGGGGGCGATAACTAATGAAAAACTGTTTTTT. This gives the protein CASSPVQGAITNEKLFF.

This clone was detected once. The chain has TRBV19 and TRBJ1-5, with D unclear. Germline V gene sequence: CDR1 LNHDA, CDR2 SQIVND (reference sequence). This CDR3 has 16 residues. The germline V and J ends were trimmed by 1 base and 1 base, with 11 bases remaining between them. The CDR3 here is CASSIGWGGSNQPQHF. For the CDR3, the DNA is TGTGCCAGTAGTATAGGTTGGGGAGGGAGCAATCAGCCCCAGCATTTT.

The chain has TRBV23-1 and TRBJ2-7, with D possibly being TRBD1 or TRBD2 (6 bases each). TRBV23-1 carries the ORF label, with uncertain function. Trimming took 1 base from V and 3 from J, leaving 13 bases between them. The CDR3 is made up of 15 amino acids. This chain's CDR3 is CASSQWGAGIYEQYF. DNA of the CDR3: TGCGCCAGCAGTCAATGGGGGGCAGGAATCTACGAGCAGTACTTC.